A single sample gave rise to the 7 T cell receptor beta chains below, sequenced in a study of blood T cell repertoires in COVID-19 (dated by TCRdb to about 2020). Library preparation employed the immunoSEQ multiplex PCR assay. The source is immuneACCESS, and TCRdb retained only in-frame sequences with V and J called. Part of the clones is not carried over; for the studies checked, unresolved V genes explain less than half of this, and the remainder is unexplained. The table for this sample lists around 42,000 clones; just over 85% of them were counted only once. The ten most abundant clones make up 55% to 70% of the sample. The material sequenced was peripheral blood. Receptors originate from a man aged 65 to 85 with acute or convalescent COVID-19.

The V and J genes are TRBV28 and TRBJ1-1, with D tentatively TRBD1 (6 bases). V was clipped by 6 bases and J by 6 bases, with 14 bases between them. Germline loops: CDR1 MDHEN, CDR2 SYDVKM. The CDR3 length is 13 residues. CDR3 DNA sequence: TGTGCCAGCAGACTAAACAGGGTAGCTGAAGCTTTCTTT. Residues: CASRLNRVAEAFF. The full variable domain, rest sourced from reference TRBV28 and TRBJ1-1, is DVKVTQSSRYLVKRTGEKVFLECVQDMDHENMFWYRQDPGLGLRLIYFSYDVKMKEKGDIPEGYSVSREKKERFSLILESASTNQTSMYLCASRLNRVAEAFFGQGTRLTVV.

The chain employs TRBV7-9 and TRBJ1-2; weak D call: TRBD1 (6 bases). The CDR3 totals 13 residues. Looked up from germline, CDR1 is SEHNR and CDR2 is FQNEAQ (reference sequence). V gave up 3 bases and J gave up 4 bases, with 9 bases separating them. Here the CDR3 DNA reads TGTGCCAGCAGCTTTGGGACAATCTATGGCTACACCTTC. The encoded protein is CASSFGTIYGYTF.

CDR3 sequence reads: CASSLQDTYYEQYF. CDR3 coding DNA: TGCGCCAGCAGCTTGCAGGACACTTACTACGAGCAGTACTTC. The chain carries TRBV5-1 and TRBJ2-7; D may be TRBD1 (5 bases). Trimming stripped 1 base from V and 3 bases from J, with 11 bases between. This CDR3 region has 14 residues. Per the germline V gene, CDR1 is SGHRS and CDR2 is YFSETQ. Filled out from reference TRBV5-1 and TRBJ2-7, the complete variable domain reads KAGVTQTPRYLIKTRGQQVTLSCSPISGHRSVSWYQQTPGQGLQFLFEYFSETQRNKGNFPGRFSGRQFSNSRSEMNVSTLELGDSALYLCASSLQDTYYEQYFGPGTRLTVT.

The CDR3 protein is CAWSWGTGPEKLFF. As DNA, the CDR3 is TGTGCCTGGAGTTGGGGGACAGGGCCAGAAAAACTGTTTTTT. This sequence joins TRBV30 and TRBJ1-4; 9 nucleotides agree with TRBD1. V dropped 2 bases and J dropped 8; count of bases not matched to a gene: 6. Germline lookup yields CDR1 GTSNPN and CDR2 SVGIG (reference sequence). This CDR3 has 14 residues.

CDR3 in amino acids: CASSDLMGGGNTIYF. The CDR3, as DNA: TGCGCCAGCAGCGACCTCATGGGGGGGGGAAACACCATATATTTT. The chain links TRBV10-2 to TRBJ1-3, with D perhaps TRBD1 (5 bases). Trimming pared 6 bases from V and 4 bases from J, leaving 16 bases between. The V gene's germline CDR1 is WSHSY and CDR2 SAAADI. The CDR3 loop spans 15 amino acids.

The chain combines TRBV14 with TRBJ2-7, with unresolved D. CDR3 length: 15 amino acids. CDR1 and CDR2 (germline): SGHDN, FVKESK. Deletions cut 1 base from V and 0 bases from J, with 10 bases between. The CDR3 DNA reads TGTGCCAGCAGCCAAGGAGCAGGATTCTCCTACGAGCAGTACTTC. This sequence encodes CASSQGAGFSYEQYF.

V and J are TRBV9 and TRBJ2-2, with a tentative D call TRBD2 (5 bases). Trimming took off 0 bases at V and 7 bases at J, with 16 bases between the two ends. Germline V gene sequence: CDR1 SGDLS, CDR2 YYNGEE. This CDR3 region has 16 residues. For the CDR3, the DNA is TGTGCCAGCAGCGTAGTTAGCGTCCCCGGTGGCGGGGAGCTGTTTTTT. Its translation: CASSVVSVPGGGELFF.